This TCR beta chain was sequenced during a study of cytomegalovirus exposure and HLA in healthy donors (dated by TCRdb to about 2017). At the level of the whole study: An earlier analysis of roughly 500 of the donors reported approximately 280 Gb of sequence data and 95 million to 130 million unique TCR beta sequences obtained from around 190 million T cells. A separate validation cohort of roughly 130 different subjects was used in addition to the 666-subject first cohort. The later analysis used no new phenotypic data to find candidate immune exposures, relying instead on TCR beta sequences and their occurrence across donors. Every repertoire in the discovery cohort had been generated on one and the same sequencing platform. Of the 350 to 450 genotyped donors, 81% were placed in the genetic ancestry cluster associated with self-reported Caucasian donors. Across around 400 genotyped donors of the cohort, an average of roughly 200,000 unique TCR beta nucleotide sequences per donor were sequenced, and approximately 17% of those sequences were non-productive. The study profiled the T cell repertoires of 666 subjects by immunosequencing and related them to cytomegalovirus serostatus. The study aimed to test whether signatures of past pathogen exposure could be identified by cataloging public T cell receptors. An early release that covered 500 to 800 HLA-typed donors contained approximately 300 gigabases of sequencing data and 75 million to 100 million unique TCR sequences. To study patterns of TCR occurrence, a later analysis re-analyzed previously published TCR beta repertoires from under 750 donors and added high-resolution HLA genotyping. To predict cytomegalovirus infection status, the study combined high-throughput TCR immunosequencing, statistical association of individual TCRs with disease status, and machine learning. An earlier analysis of approximately 640 of the donors applied high-throughput TCR beta sequencing to assess whether each TCR beta V gene segment acted as functional or pseudogenic. A later genetic analysis took genome-wide SNP genotypes for about three fifths of the roughly 700 donors and used that subset as a discovery cohort. HLA typing covered class I and class II loci at four-digit resolution. Donor age, sex, ethnicity and CMV serostatus were collected together with the repertoire data. Roughly five DR-DQ haplotypes were treated as single units for association and clustering because of strong linkage in the cohort. Typing coverage varied by locus: about 629-630 donors for A, B, C, DRB1 and DQB1; about 520 for DQA1; around 610 for DPA1; more than 450 for DPB1. Summary of the overall study and its limitations: V-gene and J-gene trimming of TCR beta chains was associated with a missense DCLRE1C variant in a later genetic analysis, and the association was replicated in an independent cohort. In the study, approximately 150 TCR beta chains were listed as associated with cytomegalovirus. In a later analysis, around 17,000 TCR beta sequences were associated with specific HLA alleles at a false discovery rate of 0.05. In a later genetic analysis, fewer N-insertions in productive TCRs were reported among donors in an Asian-associated ancestry cluster than the roughly 640-donor mean. Because HLA typing was missing for some donors at each locus, association tests included only the typed subset. In vitro tests confirmed that three of the cytomegalovirus-associated TCR beta chains recognize cytomegalovirus antigens. In a later analysis, several top co-occurrence clusters were reported to appear linked to parvovirus B19, influenza, CMV and Epstein-Barr virus. A further reported finding was that TCR beta sequences accurately predicted the HLA-A and HLA-B alleles for most subjects in the first cohort. In this cohort, only TCR beta chains were sequenced, and detectable features were limited by the absence of alpha or paired-chain data. Assigning TCR associations to individual alleles was difficult when HLA alleles, especially DR and DQ, strongly co-occurred. A later analysis found that TCR association rates varied across HLA loci, with DRB1 alleles showing the most associated TCRs and HLA-C alleles the fewest. Sequencing depth was assumed to be roughly uniform across donors in the presence/absence analyses, though that assumption may not hold. According to the authors, the approach could potentially be generalized to other disease states and immunological phenotypes. A later analysis found that HLA-associated TCR beta chains were more clonally expanded and had lower generation probabilities than equally common non-associated chains. In an earlier analysis of about 600 of the donors, most TCR beta V segments appeared in productive rearrangements about 87% or about 30% of the time, broadly matching IMGT annotations. In both the original and validation cohorts, the classifier was reported to diagnose cytomegalovirus status with high specificity and sensitivity. Across donors, most TCR sequences were observed very rarely, whereas some public TCRs were present in many individuals. Linkage disequilibrium might explain the correlated functional status among segregating V segments, but an unknown experimental factor could not be excluded. The only immune exposure information available for the cohort was CMV serostatus. A cluster of highly shared sequence variants was judged likely to represent a technical artifact of the sequencing pipeline. Because counts were too low, roughly 17 rarely observed V segments, including chromosome 9 orphons, were left out of the earlier analysis of over 550 of the donors. According to a later analysis, most CMV-associated TCR beta chains appeared to be HLA-restricted, and the HLA associations seemed to be driven largely by CMV exposure.

With regard to this clone: No antigen is known for it. Base qualities are not provided; no much larger clone lies one nucleotide away.

The library came from the immunoSEQ multiplex PCR assay. The multiplex PCR relied on a mix of 60 forward primers for TCR Vbeta segments and 13 reverse primers for TCR Jbeta segments. The CDR3 region of rearranged TCR beta genes was amplified from genomic DNA with a multiplex PCR assay. The amplified TCR beta libraries were sequenced on the Illumina HiSeq System as 87-base-pair reads. In the original analysis: A later analysis tallied roughly 76 million unique TCR beta chains across the 666 repertoires, and some 12 million of those chains were shared by two or more donors. To remove PCR and sequencing errors, raw reads were error-corrected and collapsed into unique sequences using a nearest-neighbor algorithm that merged closely related sequences. CDR3 sequences were aligned to IMGT reference sequences to assign V, D and J gene segments. For a sequence to be retained, at least a six-nucleotide match to both a V gene segment and a J gene segment was required. A rearrangement counted as productive if the CDR3 had no stop codons and remained in frame with V and J, and every other rearrangement counted as non-productive. Following IMGT convention, CDR3 was defined as the stretch from the second conserved V-encoded cysteine up to the conserved J-encoded phenylalanine. In an earlier analysis of around 540 of the donors, sequences lacking an unambiguous match to a single V gene segment were excluded. An earlier analysis of a few hundred of the donors called V segments functional above 56.7% productive rearrangements and segregating when the between-donor standard deviation exceeded 5%. A statistical classification framework was developed to diagnose cytomegalovirus status using the catalog of TCR beta chain sequences. In a later analysis, V and J genes were assigned by comparing TCR nucleotide sequences against IMGT/GENE-DB human TR gene sequences. A later analysis assigned CDR3 sequences and most-parsimonious VDJ recombination scenarios with the TCRdist pipeline. In a later analysis, every TCR beta chain was defined by the combination of its CDR3 amino acid sequence and its V-gene family, and reads without a unique V-gene family were dropped. A later analysis removed several hundred highly shared, low-generation-probability nucleotide sequences to deal with suspected cross-contamination and a sequencing artifact. In a later analysis, a clonal expansion index for each public chain was calculated from normalized within-repertoire ranks of inferred template counts. In a later analysis, generation probabilities were computed with a VDJ recombination model fitted to out-of-frame rearrangements, and the resulting probabilities were checked against IGoR. Hypergeometric tests were used in a later analysis to score TCR-TCR, TCR-HLA and TCR-CMV co-occurrence, with a repertoire-size bias correction applied to the TCR pairs. A later analysis estimated false discovery rates by permuting HLA or CMV assignments 20 times. In a later analysis, co-occurring TCRs were grouped using DBSCAN, and TCRdist sequence similarity was added for clustering within HLA-allele-positive subsets. For co-occurrence clustering, repertoires with fewer than 30,000 or more than 120,000 public chains were excluded, along with 4 to 6 repertoires with anomalous nucleotide sharing. Imported from immuneACCESS, the table was reduced by TCRdb to in-frame sequences with V and J called. These copies leave out some clones; in studies compared against another copy, an unresolved V gene accounts for under half, and the cause of the remainder is not known. The V and J calls and the clone size are those of that table, but D and trimming were determined from the DNA. The sample table lists roughly 120,000 clones, about 61% of them with a count of one. About 2.2% of the sample comes from the top ten.

In total, roughly 670 healthy bone marrow donors made up the cohort. At the time of sampling, all cohort members were nominally healthy, though unrecorded immune exposures were likely present. The donor tested CMV seronegative and was one of the 352 seronegative cohort members. A peripheral blood sample was collected from each donor, and TCR beta sequencing was performed on peripheral blood mononuclear cells. The Qiagen DNeasy Blood Extraction Kit was used to extract genomic DNA from the blood cell samples. Sequencing was done on a sample of PBMCs. The clonotype comes from a woman aged 25 to 39 in good health and CMV-seronegative.

The encoded CDR3 is CASIGWTGYEQYF. The DNA sequence is TGTGCCAGCATAGGGTGGACAGGCTACGAGCAGTACTTC. The chain links TRBV6-1 with TRBJ2-7, with TRBD1 matching 7 junction bases. CDR1 and CDR2 are drawn from the germline V gene: MNHNS, SASEGT. The CDR3 contains 13 residues, cysteine and phenylalanine counted. The sequence is cut down to CDR3 DNA, 39 bases in frame from base 1. The germline V and J ends show losses of 7 bases and 3 bases respectively, and no gene match explains 6 bases of the junction.